This TCR beta chain was profiled in a study of STAT3 mutations in large granular lymphocyte leukemia. Study at large: Immunosuppressive therapy was given to more than half of T-LGLL patients.

Whole-study findings and limits: At least one immunodominant TCR beta clonotype appeared in every T-cell large granular lymphocyte leukemia patient.

A word on this clone: What it binds is unknown.

Assay: immunoSEQ multiplex PCR; the TCRdb copy retains only in-frame clones and omits some. Among tens of thousands of clones listed, 60% to 85% were seen once. Germline CDR1 is SEHNR and CDR2 is FQNEAQ (reference sequence). Trimming left V 8 bases short and J 0 bases short, with 14 bases between. The CDR3 is 14 amino acids. The rearrangement links TRBV7-9 to TRBJ2-7; the D call may be TRBD1 or TRBD2 (5 bases each). Sequencing was performed on peripheral blood mononuclear cells. The clonotype comes from a woman aged 45-60 years with T-cell large granular lymphocyte leukemia. Some clones in this sample may be carry-over from other donors' samples. The CDR3, as DNA: TGTGCCAGCTCCGCCAGGGAGAGCTCCTACGAGCAGTACTTC. Encoded protein: CASSARESSYEQYF. The variable domain in full, completed from reference TRBV7-9 and TRBJ2-7, reads DTGVSQNPRHKITKRGQNVTFRCDPISEHNRLYWYRQTLGQGPEFLTYFQNEAQLEKSRLLSDRFSAERPKGSFSTLEIQRTEQGDSAMYLCASSARESSYEQYFGPGTRLTVT.